This entry lists 11 T cell receptor beta chains sequenced from one sample in a study of control samples from healthy donors and cancer patients. Assay used: immunoSEQ multiplex PCR; TCRdb lists only in-frame clones, some missing. The sample has 80,000 or so clones, approximately 94% seen once; the top ten hold more than 5.5%. Material for sequencing was blood. These receptors all stem from a middle-aged woman in good health.

The gene calls are TRBV3-1 (or the pseudogene TRBV3-2) and TRBJ2-1; 12 positions match TRBD2. With 1 base clipped from V and 2 bases from J, the junction kept 0 bases outside the gene matches. Germline values: CDR1 LGHDT, CDR2 YNNKEL (reference sequence). The CDR3 is 16 residues long. CDR3 DNA: TGTGCCAGCAGCCAAGCTAGCGGGGGGGCCTACAATGAGCAGTTCTTC. Residues: CASSQASGGAYNEQFF.

V is TRBV28 and J is TRBJ1-4; D possibly corresponds to TRBD1 (5 bases). This CDR3 spans 15 amino acids. CDR1 is MDHEN and CDR2 is SYDVKM in the germline V gene. V dropped 5 bases and J dropped 7 bases, with 17 bases sitting between them. CDR3 bases: TGTGCCAGCAGTCCCGGGGGGGGGACGGGTGAAAAACTGTTTTTT. Protein sequence: CASSPGGGTGEKLFF.

DNA for the CDR3: TGCGCCAGCAGCTTAATCTACTACACTGAAGCTTTCTTT. It translates to CASSLIYYTEAFF. The chain has TRBV5-1 and TRBJ1-1; D not certain. CDR1 is SGHRS and CDR2 is YFSETQ in the germline V gene. V shed 2 bases and J shed 3 bases, with 8 bases lying between them. The CDR3 has 13 residues.

The rearrangement uses TRBV11-3 and TRBJ1-6; D is unresolved. The CDR3 sequence is 12 residues long. Germline V CDR1 and CDR2: SGHNT, YENEEA. V dropped 2 bases and J dropped 13 bases, with 9 bases sitting between them. CDR3 DNA: TGTGCCAGCAGCTTACGTAATGGGCCCCTCCACTTT. It codes for CASSLRNGPLHF.

The V gene is TRBV6-5, the J gene TRBJ2-5; 8 bases line up with TRBD1. Trimming removed 6 bases from V and 2 bases from J; junction bases left unmatched: 2. Germline V lookup: CDR1 MNHEY, CDR2 SVGAGI. This CDR3 is built from 13 residues. The CDR3 region is CASRWTGQETQYF. CDR3 nucleotide sequence: TGTGCCAGCAGATGGACAGGGCAAGAGACCCAGTACTTC.

This chain links TRBV10-1 with TRBJ2-7, with D perhaps TRBD1 or TRBD2 (5 bases each). The CDR3 length is 15 residues. Between the trimmed V and J ends, which lost 4 bases and 2 bases, there was a span of 15 bases. Germline V gives CDR1 WNHNN, CDR2 SYGVQD (reference sequence). The CDR3 protein is CASSVGAPGTYEQYF. The CDR3 coding sequence is TGCGCCAGCAGTGTAGGGGCCCCGGGGACCTACGAGCAGTACTTC.

This clone was seen just once. The chain is built from TRBV5-6 and TRBJ2-7, with D possibly matching TRBD1 (5 bases). CDR3 length: 15 residues. Trimming shortened V by 0 bases and J by 6 bases, and 16 bases separated the two germline ends. CDR1 and CDR2 (germline): SGHDT, YYEEEE. Written as DNA, the CDR3 is TGTGCCAGCAGCTTGGTTAGCAGGGCTTTAGGCGAGCAGTACTTC. Translating gives CASSLVSRALGEQYF.

This clone has a single count. The rearrangement links TRBV4-1 to TRBJ2-1; TRBD1 matches at 10 bases. Trimming at V came to 7 bases and at J to 8 bases, leaving 11 bases not matched to a gene. Germline lookup yields CDR1 MGHRA and CDR2 YSYEKL. The CDR3 is 15 amino acids. CDR3 sequence reads: CASIPGTGAPDEQFF. In nucleotides, the CDR3 is TGCGCCAGCATTCCCGGGACAGGGGCCCCGGATGAGCAGTTCTTC.

This chain connects TRBV19 to TRBJ2-7; TRBD1 might be the D (6 bases). This CDR3 contains 14 residues. V lost 2 bases to trimming and J lost 3 bases, with 11 bases between them. CDR1 LNHDA and CDR2 SQIVND come from the germline V gene (reference sequence). The CDR3, as DNA: TGTGCCAGTAGTATACAGGGGCGCGACTACGAGCAGTACTTC. Protein sequence: CASSIQGRDYEQYF.

The rearrangement links TRBV4-1 to TRBJ1-1; a weak D match, TRBD1 (5 bases). CDR1 is MGHRA and CDR2 is YSYEKL in the germline V gene. The CDR3 covers 16 residues. The V end was cut by 2 bases, the J end by 0 bases, with 13 bases between. In DNA form, the CDR3 reads TGCGCCAGCAGCCAACGCGGGGGGAACATGAACACTGAAGCTTTCTTT. It encodes CASSQRGGNMNTEAFF.

This clone was detected only a few times. The gene calls are TRBV15 and TRBJ2-7, with D perhaps TRBD1 (6 bases). The V gene lost 1 base and the J gene lost 4 bases, with 23 bases spanning the gap. There are 18 residues in the CDR3. Germline values: CDR1 LNHNV, CDR2 YYDKDF (reference sequence). The DNA of the CDR3 is TGTGCCACCAGCAGAGCCATATTGGGGGCGACTGAGATTTACGAGCAGTACTTC. Protein: CATSRAILGATEIYEQYF.